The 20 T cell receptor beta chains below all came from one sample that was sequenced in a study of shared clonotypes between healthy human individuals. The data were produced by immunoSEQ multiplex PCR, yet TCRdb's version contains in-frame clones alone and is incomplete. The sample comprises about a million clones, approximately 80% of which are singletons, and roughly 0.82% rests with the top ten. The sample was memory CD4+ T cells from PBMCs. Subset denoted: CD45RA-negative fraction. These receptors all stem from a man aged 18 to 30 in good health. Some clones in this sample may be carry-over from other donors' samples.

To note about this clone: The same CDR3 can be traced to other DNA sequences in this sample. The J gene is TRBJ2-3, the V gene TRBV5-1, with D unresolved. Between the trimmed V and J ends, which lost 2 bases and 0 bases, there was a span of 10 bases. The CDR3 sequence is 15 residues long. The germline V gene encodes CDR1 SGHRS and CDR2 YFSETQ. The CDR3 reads CASSLSGPSTDTQYF. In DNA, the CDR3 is TGCGCCAGCAGCTTATCAGGTCCTAGCACAGATACGCAGTATTTT.

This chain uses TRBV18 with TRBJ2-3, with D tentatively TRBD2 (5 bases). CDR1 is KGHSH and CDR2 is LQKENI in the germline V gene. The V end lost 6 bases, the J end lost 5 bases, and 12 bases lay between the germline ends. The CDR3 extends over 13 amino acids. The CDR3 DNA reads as TGTGCCAGCTCGTCCGGGAATCAAGATACGCAGTATTTT. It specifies CASSSGNQDTQYF.

The CDR3 sequence: CASSLGQGMDYGYTF. In nucleotides, the CDR3 is TGTGCCAGCAGCTTAGGACAGGGCATGGACTATGGCTACACCTTC. This rearrangement joins TRBV5-6 to TRBJ1-2, with TRBD1 matching over 8 bases. Trimming at V came to 2 bases and at J to 3 bases, leaving 6 bases not matched to a gene. This CDR3 is built from 15 residues. CDR1 is SGHDT and CDR2 is YYEEEE in the germline V gene.

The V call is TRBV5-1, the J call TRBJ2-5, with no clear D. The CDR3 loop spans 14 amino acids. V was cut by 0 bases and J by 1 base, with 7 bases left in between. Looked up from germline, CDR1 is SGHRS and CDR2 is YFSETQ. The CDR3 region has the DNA TGCGCCAGCAGCTTGGAGAGACCCCAAGAGACCCAGTACTTC. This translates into CASSLERPQETQYF.

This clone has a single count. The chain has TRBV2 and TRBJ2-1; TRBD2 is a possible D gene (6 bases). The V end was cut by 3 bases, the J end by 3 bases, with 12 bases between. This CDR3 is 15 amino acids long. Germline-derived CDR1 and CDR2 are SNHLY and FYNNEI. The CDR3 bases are TGTGCCAGCAGTGAGACTCGCGGGGACTACAATGAGCAGTTCTTC. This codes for CASSETRGDYNEQFF.

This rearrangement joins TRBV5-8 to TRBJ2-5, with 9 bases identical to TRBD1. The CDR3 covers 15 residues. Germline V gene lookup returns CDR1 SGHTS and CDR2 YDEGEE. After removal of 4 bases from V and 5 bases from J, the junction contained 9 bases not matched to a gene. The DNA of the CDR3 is TGTGCCAGCAGCCCCGGGACAGGGCACGTGGAGACCCAGTACTTC. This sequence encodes CASSPGTGHVETQYF.

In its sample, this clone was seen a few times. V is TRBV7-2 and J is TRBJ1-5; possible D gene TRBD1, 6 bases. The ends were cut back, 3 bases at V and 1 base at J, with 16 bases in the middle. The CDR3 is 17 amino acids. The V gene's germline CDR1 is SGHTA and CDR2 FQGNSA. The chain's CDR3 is CASSFLGRGGSNQPQHF. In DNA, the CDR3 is TGTGCCAGCAGCTTCTTGGGGAGAGGGGGGAGCAATCAGCCCCAGCATTTT.

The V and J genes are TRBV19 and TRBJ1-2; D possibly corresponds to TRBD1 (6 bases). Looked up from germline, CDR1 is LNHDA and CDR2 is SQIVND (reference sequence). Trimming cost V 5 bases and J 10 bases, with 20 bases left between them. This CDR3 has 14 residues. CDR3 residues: CASSLPNRDTYYTF. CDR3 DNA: TGTGCCAGTAGTCTTCCGAACAGGGACACCTACTACACCTTC.

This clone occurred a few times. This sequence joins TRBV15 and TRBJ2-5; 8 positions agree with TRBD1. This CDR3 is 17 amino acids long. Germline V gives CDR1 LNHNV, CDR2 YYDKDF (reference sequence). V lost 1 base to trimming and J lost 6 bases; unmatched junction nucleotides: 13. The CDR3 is CATSRGFLGQDLKTQYF. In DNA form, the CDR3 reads TGTGCCACCAGCAGAGGCTTCTTGGGACAGGACTTGAAGACCCAGTACTTC. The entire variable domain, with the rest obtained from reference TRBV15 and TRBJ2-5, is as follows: DAMVIQNPRYQVTQFGKPVTLSCSQTLNHNVMYWYQQKSSQAPKLLFHYYDKDFNNEADTPDNFQSRRPNTSFCFLDIRSPGLGDTAMYLCATSRGFLGQDLKTQYFGPGTRLLVL.

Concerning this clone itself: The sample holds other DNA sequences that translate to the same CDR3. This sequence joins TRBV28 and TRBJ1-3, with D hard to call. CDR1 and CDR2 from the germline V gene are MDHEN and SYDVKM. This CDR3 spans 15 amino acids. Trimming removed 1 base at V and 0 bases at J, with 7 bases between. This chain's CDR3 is CASSLYRVSGNTIYF. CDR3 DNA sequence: TGTGCCAGCAGTTTATACAGAGTCTCTGGAAACACCATATATTTT.

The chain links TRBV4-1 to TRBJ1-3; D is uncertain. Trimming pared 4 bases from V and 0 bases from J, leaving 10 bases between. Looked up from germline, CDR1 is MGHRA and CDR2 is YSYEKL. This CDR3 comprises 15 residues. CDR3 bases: TGCGCCAGCAGCCCGGGCACCAACTCTGGAAACACCATATATTTT. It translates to CASSPGTNSGNTIYF.

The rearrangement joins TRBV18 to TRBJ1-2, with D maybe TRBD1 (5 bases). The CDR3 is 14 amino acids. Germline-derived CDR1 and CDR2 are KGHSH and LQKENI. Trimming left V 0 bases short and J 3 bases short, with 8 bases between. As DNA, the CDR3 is TGTGCCAGCTCACCACCTGTACAGGACTATGGCTACACCTTC. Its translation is CASSPPVQDYGYTF.

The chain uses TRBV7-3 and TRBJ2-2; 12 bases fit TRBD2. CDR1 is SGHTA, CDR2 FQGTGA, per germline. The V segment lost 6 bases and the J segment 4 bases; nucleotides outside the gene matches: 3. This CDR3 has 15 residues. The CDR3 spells CASRSLAGGTGELFF. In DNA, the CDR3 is TGTGCCAGCAGGTCACTAGCGGGAGGCACCGGGGAGCTGTTTTTT.

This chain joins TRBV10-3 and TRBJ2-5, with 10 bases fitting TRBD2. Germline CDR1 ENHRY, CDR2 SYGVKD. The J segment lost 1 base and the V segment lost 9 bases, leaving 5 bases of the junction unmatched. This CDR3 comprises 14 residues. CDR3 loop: CAIGRTSGQETQYF. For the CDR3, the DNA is TGTGCCATAGGTCGGACTAGCGGCCAAGAGACCCAGTACTTC.

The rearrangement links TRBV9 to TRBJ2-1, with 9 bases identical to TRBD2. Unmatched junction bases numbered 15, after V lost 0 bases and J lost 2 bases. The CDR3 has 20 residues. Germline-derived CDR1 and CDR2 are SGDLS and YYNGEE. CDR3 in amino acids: CASSVGLGAGGPKAYNEQFF. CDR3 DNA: TGTGCCAGCAGCGTAGGCTTGGGGGCGGGAGGGCCGAAGGCCTACAATGAGCAGTTCTTC.

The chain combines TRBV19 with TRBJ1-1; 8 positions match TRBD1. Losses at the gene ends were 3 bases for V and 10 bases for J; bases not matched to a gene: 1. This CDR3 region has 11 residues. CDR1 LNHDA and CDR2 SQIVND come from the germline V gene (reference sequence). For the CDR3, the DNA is TGTGCCAGTAGTATTCAGGGGGCAGCTTTCTTT. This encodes CASSIQGAAFF.

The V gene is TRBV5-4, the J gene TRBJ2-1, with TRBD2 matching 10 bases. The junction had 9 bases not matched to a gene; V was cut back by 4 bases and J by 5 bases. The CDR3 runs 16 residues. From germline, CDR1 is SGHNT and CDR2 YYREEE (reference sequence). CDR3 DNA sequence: TGTGCCAGCAGCCCTTGGACTAGCGGAACAAACAATGAGCAGTTCTTC. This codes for CASSPWTSGTNNEQFF.

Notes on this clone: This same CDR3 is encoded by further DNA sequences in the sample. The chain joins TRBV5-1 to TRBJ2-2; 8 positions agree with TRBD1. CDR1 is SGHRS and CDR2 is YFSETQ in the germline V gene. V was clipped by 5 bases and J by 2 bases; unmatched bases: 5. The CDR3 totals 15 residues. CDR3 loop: CASSSGQGNTGELFF. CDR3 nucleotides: TGCGCCAGCAGTTCCGGACAGGGAAACACCGGGGAGCTGTTTTTT.

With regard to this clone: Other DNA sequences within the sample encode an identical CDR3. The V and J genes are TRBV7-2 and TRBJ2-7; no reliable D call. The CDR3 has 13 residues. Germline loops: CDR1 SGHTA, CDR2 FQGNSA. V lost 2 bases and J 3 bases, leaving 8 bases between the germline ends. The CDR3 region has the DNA TGTGCCAGCAGCTTACGCGCTAGCTACGAGCAGTACTTC. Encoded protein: CASSLRASYEQYF.

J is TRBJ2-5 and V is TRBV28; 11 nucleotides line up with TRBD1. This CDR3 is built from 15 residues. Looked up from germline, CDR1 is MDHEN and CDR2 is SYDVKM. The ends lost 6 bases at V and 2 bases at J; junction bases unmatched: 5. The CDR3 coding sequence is TGTGCCAGCAGACGGACAGGGGGCGGGCAAGAGACCCAGTACTTC. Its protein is CASRRTGGGQETQYF.